The 9 T cell receptor beta chains given below trace back to one sample, sequenced in a study of CD4 T cells in relation to SARS-CoV-2 and coronaviruses. Before the COVID-19 pandemic, during about 2011-2019, CD4+ T cells were taken from unexposed donors. TCRdb keeps only in-frame clones here, not all; method: immunoSEQ multiplex PCR. Among about 59,000 clones listed, 80% to 90% were seen once. What was sequenced was memory CD4+ T cells from PBMCs. These receptors were obtained from a human donor in good health.

The chain links TRBV11-2 to TRBJ1-2, with TRBD1 identical over 7 bases. Germline V CDR1 and CDR2: SGHAT, FQNNGV. Unmatched junction bases numbered 11, after V lost 5 bases and J lost 8 bases. The CDR3 has 14 amino acids. The CDR3 coding sequence is TGTGCCAGCAGCGCCGACAGGGCTAGGGGAGGCTACACCTTC. Translation: CASSADRARGGYTF.

The chain has TRBV18 and TRBJ2-3; 8 positions match TRBD1. Unmatched junction bases numbered 10, after V lost 0 bases and J lost 5 bases. CDR1 is KGHSH and CDR2 is LQKENI in the germline V gene. CDR3 length equals 17 residues. The CDR3 loop is CASSPPGARQGKDTQYF. Here the CDR3 DNA reads TGTGCCAGCTCACCACCGGGTGCCAGACAGGGGAAAGATACGCAGTATTTT.

The chain has TRBV5-1 and TRBJ2-7, with D perhaps matching TRBD1 or TRBD2 (5 bases each). V lost 2 bases and J 0 bases, leaving 9 bases between the germline ends. CDR1 is SGHRS, CDR2 YFSETQ, per germline. The CDR3 length is 14 residues. CDR3 nucleotide sequence: TGCGCCAGCAGCTTAGGGACCAGCTCCTACGAGCAGTACTTC. Encoded protein: CASSLGTSSYEQYF.

This clone occurred once. This sequence joins TRBV18 and TRBJ2-1, with 8 bases matching TRBD1. CDR1 KGHSH and CDR2 LQKENI come from the germline V gene. Losses at the gene ends were 6 bases for V and 7 bases for J; bases not matched to a gene: 14. This CDR3 is built from 16 residues. CDR3 sequence: CASSPTGAPSGNEQFF. CDR3 nucleotides: TGTGCCAGCTCGCCGACAGGGGCCCCCTCGGGAAATGAGCAGTTCTTC.

The chain combines TRBV3-1 (or the pseudogene TRBV3-2) with TRBJ2-3; D not resolved. The CDR3 runs 12 residues. Trimming pared 2 bases from V and 3 bases from J, leaving 3 bases between. Germline values: CDR1 LGHDT, CDR2 YNNKEL (reference sequence). The CDR3 DNA is TGTGCCAGCAGCCAACCGACAGATACGCAGTATTTT. It specifies CASSQPTDTQYF.

The gene calls are TRBV11-2 and TRBJ2-1, with 9 bases lining up with TRBD2. There are 19 residues in the CDR3. Trimming at V came to 0 bases and at J to 1 base, leaving 10 bases not matched to a gene. Germline V lookup: CDR1 SGHAT, CDR2 FQNNGV. This CDR3 reads CASSLDGAGGPFSYNEQFF. In nucleotides, the CDR3 is TGTGCCAGCAGCTTAGATGGGGCGGGAGGGCCTTTTTCCTACAATGAGCAGTTCTTC.

This chain links TRBV7-8 with TRBJ1-1, with 7 nucleotides matching TRBD1. The CDR3 contains 12 residues. Germline-derived CDR1 and CDR2 are SGHVS and FQNEAQ. Losses at the gene ends were 5 bases for V and 8 bases for J; bases not matched to a gene: 5. Written as DNA, the CDR3 is TGTGCCAGCAGCAAACCGACAGGGGAAGCTTTCTTT. It is translated as CASSKPTGEAFF.

The chain joins TRBV28 to TRBJ2-7, with D perhaps matching TRBD2 (5 bases). Germline CDR1 is MDHEN and CDR2 is SYDVKM. This CDR3 has 14 amino acids. V was shortened by 3 bases and J by 3 bases, with 12 bases between the two germline ends. CDR3 sequence (DNA): TGTGCCAGCAGTTTTTCCGGGAAGGGCTACGAGCAGTACTTC. It translates to CASSFSGKGYEQYF.

The V and J genes are TRBV25-1 and TRBJ2-1; the D call may be TRBD1 or TRBD2 (5 bases each). The CDR3 contains 16 residues. The germline V gene has CDR1 MGHDK and CDR2 SYGVNS. Deletions cut 8 bases from V and 6 bases from J, with 23 bases between. CDR3 bases: TGTGCCAGCCAAAAAACCAGGGAGACCCCTCGCAATGAGCAGTTCTTC. Its protein is CASQKTRETPRNEQFF.